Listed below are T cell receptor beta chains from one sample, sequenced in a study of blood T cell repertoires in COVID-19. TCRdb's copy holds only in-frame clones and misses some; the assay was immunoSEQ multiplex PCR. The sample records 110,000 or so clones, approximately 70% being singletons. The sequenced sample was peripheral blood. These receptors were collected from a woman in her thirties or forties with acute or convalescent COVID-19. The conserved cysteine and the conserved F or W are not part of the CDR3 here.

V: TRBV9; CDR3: ASSPRQWDGYT
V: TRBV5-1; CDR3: ASSLTGGDGYT
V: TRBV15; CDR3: ATRGGANTGELF
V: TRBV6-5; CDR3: ASSKPEGNTEAF
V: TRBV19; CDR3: ASSETRGDEQY
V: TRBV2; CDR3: ASSVQGPNEKLF
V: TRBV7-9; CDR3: ASRRTSGGTDTQY
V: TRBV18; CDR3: ASSTTGDIETQY
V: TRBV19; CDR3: ASSIQRGVSGELF
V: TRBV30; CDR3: AWSGLASETQY
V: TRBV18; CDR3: ASSPNNLAGTGGNEQF
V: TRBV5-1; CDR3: ARNTNTEAF
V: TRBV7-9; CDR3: ASRKGGWDNSPLH
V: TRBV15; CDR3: ATSRGQIYNSPLH
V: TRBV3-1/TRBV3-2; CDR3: ASSQGTGRNNSPLH
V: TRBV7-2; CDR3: ASSLVGQAYYEQY
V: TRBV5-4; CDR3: ASSLSFAGGAYNEQF
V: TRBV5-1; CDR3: ASSALAGGPQTQY
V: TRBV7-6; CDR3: ASSFGQGGGNQPQH
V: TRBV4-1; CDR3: ASSQSGGRRETQY
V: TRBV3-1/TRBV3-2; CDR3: ASSPPVQGLGYT
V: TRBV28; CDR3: ASGSGVVGNNEQF
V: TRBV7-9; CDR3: ASSFSDEDEQF
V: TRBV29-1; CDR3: SVAPPTGARRRYGYT
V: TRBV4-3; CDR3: ASSQGQGFNYGYT
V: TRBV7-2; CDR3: ASSSDNYGYT
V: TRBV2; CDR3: ASSSVGTAISGANVLT